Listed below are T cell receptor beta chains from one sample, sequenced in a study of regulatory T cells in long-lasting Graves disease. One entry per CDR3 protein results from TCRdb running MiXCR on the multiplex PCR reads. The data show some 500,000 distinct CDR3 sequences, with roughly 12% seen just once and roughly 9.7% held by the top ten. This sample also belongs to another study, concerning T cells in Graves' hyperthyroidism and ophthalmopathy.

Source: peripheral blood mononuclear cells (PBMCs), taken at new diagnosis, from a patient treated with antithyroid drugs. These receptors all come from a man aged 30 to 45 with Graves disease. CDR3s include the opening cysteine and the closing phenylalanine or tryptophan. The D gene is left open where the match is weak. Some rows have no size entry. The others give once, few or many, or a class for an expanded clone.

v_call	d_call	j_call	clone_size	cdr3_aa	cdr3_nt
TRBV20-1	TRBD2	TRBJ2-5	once	CSAVSGSREETQYF	TGCAGTGCCGTGAGCGGGAGTCGAGAAGAGACCCAGTACTTC
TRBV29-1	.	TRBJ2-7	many	CSVSDYYEQYF	TGCAGCGTCTCAGACTACTACGAGCAGTACTTC
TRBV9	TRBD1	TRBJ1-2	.	CASSVVGQGGGYTF	TGTGCCAGCAGCGTAGTAGGGCAGGGGGGCGGCTACACCTTC
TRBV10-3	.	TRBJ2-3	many	CAISERGPDTQYF	TGTGCCATCAGTGAGAGAGGCCCAGATACGCAGTATTTT
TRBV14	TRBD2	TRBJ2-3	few	CASSQGLAGGRITDTQYF	TGTGCCAGCAGCCAAGGACTAGCGGGAGGCCGCATCACAGATACGCAGTATTTT
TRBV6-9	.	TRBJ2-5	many	CASSYGMGVGETQYF	TGTGCCAGCAGTTACGGGATGGGGGTGGGGGAGACCCAGTACTTC
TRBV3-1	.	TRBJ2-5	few	CASSQALPGFRETQYF	TGTGCCAGCAGCCAAGCGCTGCCGGGATTCCGGGAGACCCAGTACTTC
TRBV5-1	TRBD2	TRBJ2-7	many	CASSLVPGGLTYEQYF	TGCGCCAGCAGCTTGGTTCCGGGAGGCTTAACCTACGAGCAGTACTTC
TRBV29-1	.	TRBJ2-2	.	CSVEGSRTGELFF	TGCAGCGTTGAAGGAAGCAGGACCGGGGAGCTGTTTTTT
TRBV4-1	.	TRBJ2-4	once	CASSPPERTAKNIQYF	TGCGCCAGCAGCCCCCCCGAAAGGACGGCCAAAAACATTCAGTACTTC
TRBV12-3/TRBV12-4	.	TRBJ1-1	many	CASSPSLGNTEAFF	TGTGCCAGCAGCCCGTCATTAGGGAACACTGAAGCTTTCTTT
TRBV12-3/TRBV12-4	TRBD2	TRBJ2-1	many	CASSFREGLNEQFF	TGTGCCAGCAGTTTCCGGGAGGGCCTCAATGAGCAGTTCTTC
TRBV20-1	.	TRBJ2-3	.	CSATDSDRPDTQYF	TGCAGTGCCACGGACTCAGATCGGCCAGATACGCAGTATTTT
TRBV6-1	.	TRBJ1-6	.	CASWRGRGGNSPLHF	TGTGCCAGCTGGAGGGGAAGGGGAGGGAATTCACCCCTCCACTTT
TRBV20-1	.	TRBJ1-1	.	CSAPRGGVNTEAFF	TGCAGTGCTCCCCGAGGTGGGGTGAACACTGAAGCTTTCTTT
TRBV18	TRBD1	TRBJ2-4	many	CASSAPGQAENIQYF	TGTGCCAGCTCGGCACCTGGACAGGCGGAAAACATTCAGTACTTC
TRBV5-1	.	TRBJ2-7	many	CASSLLAMDEQYF	TGCGCCAGCAGCTTACTAGCCATGGACGAGCAGTACTTC
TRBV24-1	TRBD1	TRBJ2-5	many	CATSDPKTGLRETQYF	TGTGCCACCAGTGACCCCAAGACAGGGCTCCGAGAGACCCAGTACTTC
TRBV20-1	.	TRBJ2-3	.	CSARSGASDTQYF	TGCAGTGCTAGGTCAGGGGCATCAGATACGCAGTATTTT
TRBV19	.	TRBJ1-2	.	CASNHRLHGYTF	TGTGCCAGTAATCACAGGCTCCATGGCTACACCTTC
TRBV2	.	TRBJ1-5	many	CASRVRAGTNQPQHF	TGTGCCAGCAGGGTTCGGGCTGGTACCAATCAGCCCCAGCATTTT
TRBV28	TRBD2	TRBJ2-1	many	CASSFVLSLAGPTDEQFF	TGTGCCAGCAGTTTCGTCTTGTCGCTAGCGGGCCCTACAGATGAGCAGTTCTTC
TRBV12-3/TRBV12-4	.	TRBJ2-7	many	CASSLRGRAPYEQYF	TGTGCCAGCAGCCTCCGTGGGCGGGCTCCCTACGAGCAGTACTTC
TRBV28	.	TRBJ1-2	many	CATGGRDPSGYTF	TGTGCCACCGGCGGACGGGACCCATCTGGCTACACCTTC
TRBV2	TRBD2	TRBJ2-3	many	CASRLAGGTDTQYF	TGTGCCAGCAGGCTAGCGGGAGGGACAGATACGCAGTATTTT
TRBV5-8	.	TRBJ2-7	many	CASSPRGAAYEQYF	TGTGCCAGCAGCCCCCGGGGTGCTGCTTACGAGCAGTACTTC
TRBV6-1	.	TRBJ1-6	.	CASSHEGSAGFNSPLHF	TGTGCCAGCAGCCACGAGGGATCAGCCGGGTTTAATTCACCCCTCCACTTT
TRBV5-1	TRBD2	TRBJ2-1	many	CASSSGQPGLVNNEQFF	TGCGCCAGCAGCTCGGGCCAGCCGGGACTAGTGAACAATGAGCAGTTCTTC
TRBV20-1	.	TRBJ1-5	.	CSASEGVGQPQHF	TGCAGTGCTAGTGAGGGGGTAGGGCAGCCCCAGCATTTT
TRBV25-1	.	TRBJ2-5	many	CASSDQWKVQGETQYF	TGTGCCAGCAGTGATCAATGGAAGGTCCAGGGGGAGACCCAGTACTTC
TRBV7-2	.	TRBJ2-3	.	CASSSQTTDTQYF	TGTGCCAGCAGCTCGCAAACCACAGATACGCAGTATTTT